The subject of this entry is one TCR beta chain. Its target is unknown. The sample belongs to a study of T cells in narcolepsy. This CDR3 is 14 amino acids long. Trimming removed 2 bases from V and 7 bases from J; junction bases left unmatched: 6. Germline CDR1 is MNHEY and CDR2 is SMNVEV (reference sequence). Broader study findings: No autoreactive T cell clone sequences appeared in some memory CD4+ repertoires. HCRT-specific and TRIB2-specific autoreactive clonotypes appeared among same-patient CSF and blood CD4+ clonotypes. Blood of same and different patients, but not healthy controls, reportedly held recurring autoreactive clonotypes.

Only in-frame clones appear in the TCRdb table, and some are missing; sequencing was by immunoSEQ multiplex PCR. The data hold 34,000 or so clones, with 65% to 85% observed a single time. The genes are TRBV27 and TRBJ1-2; 8 nucleotides align to TRBD1. Sample: memory (CD45RA-) CD4+ T cells from blood. The TCR was taken from a human donor in good health. The chain's CDR3 is CASSLGQGAGGYTF. For the CDR3, the DNA is TGTGCCAGCAGTTTAGGTCAGGGGGCGGGTGGCTACACCTTC.